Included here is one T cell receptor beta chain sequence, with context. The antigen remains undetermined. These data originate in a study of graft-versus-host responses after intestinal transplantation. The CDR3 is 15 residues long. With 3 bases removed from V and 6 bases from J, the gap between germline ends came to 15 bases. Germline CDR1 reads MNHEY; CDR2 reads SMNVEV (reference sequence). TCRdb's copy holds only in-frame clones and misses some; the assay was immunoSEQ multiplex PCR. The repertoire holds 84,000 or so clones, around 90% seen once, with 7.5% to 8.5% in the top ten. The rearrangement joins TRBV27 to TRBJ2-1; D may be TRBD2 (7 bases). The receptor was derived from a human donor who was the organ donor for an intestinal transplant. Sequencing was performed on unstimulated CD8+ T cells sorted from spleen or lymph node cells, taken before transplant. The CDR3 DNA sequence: TGTGCCAGCAGTTTTTCGGGGGGCCTTCTCAATGAGCAGTTCTTC. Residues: CASSFSGGLLNEQFF.